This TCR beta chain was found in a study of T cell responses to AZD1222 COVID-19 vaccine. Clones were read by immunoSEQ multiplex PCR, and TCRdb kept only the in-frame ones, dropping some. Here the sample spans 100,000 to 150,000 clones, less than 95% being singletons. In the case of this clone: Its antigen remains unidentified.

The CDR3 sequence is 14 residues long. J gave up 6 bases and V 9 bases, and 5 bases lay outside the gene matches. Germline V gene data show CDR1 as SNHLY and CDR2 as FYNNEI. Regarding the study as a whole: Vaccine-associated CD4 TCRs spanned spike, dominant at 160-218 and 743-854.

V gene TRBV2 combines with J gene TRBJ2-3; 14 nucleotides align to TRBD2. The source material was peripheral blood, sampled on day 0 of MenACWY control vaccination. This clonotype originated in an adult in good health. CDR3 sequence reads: CARTSGGAGDTQYF. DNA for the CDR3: TGTGCCAGGACTAGCGGGGGGGCAGGTGATACGCAGTATTTT.